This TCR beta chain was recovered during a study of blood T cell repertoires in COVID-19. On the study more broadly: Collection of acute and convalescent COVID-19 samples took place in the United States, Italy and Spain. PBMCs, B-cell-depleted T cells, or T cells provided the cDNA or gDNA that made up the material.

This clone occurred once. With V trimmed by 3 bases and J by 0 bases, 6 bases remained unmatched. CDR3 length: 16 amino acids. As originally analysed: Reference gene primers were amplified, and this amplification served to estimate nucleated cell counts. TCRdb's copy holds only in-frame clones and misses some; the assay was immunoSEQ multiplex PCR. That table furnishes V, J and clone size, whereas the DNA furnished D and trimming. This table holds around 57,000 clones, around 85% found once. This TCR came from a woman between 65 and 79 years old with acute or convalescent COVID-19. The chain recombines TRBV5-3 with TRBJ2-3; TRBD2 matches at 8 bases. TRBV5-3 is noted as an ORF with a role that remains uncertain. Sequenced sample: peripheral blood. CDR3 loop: CARSSLAGGSTDTQYF. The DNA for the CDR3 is TGTGCCAGAAGCTCCCTAGCGGGTGGTAGCACAGATACGCAGTATTTT.